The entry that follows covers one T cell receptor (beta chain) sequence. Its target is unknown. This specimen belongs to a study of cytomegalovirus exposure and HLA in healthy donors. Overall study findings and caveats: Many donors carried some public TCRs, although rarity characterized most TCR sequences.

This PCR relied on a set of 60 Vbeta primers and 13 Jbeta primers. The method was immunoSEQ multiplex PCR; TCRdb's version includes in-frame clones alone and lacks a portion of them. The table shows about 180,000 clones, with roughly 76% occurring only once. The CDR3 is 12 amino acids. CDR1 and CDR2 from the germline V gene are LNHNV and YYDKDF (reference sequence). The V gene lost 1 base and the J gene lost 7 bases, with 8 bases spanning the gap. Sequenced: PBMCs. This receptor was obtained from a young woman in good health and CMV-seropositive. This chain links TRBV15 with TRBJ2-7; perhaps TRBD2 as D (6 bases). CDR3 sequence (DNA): TGTGCCACCAGCAGAGCCGCGGGGGAGCAGTACTTC. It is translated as CATSRAAGEQYF.